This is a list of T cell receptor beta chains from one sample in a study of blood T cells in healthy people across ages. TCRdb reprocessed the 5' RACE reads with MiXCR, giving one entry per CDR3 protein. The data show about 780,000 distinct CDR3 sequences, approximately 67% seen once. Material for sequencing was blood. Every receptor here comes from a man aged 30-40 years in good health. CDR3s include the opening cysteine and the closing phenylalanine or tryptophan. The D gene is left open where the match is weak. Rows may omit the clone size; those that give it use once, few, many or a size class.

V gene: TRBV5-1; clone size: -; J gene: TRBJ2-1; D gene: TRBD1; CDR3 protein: CASGAGGLYEQFF; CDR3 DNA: TGCGCCAGCGGGGCAGGGGGCTTATACGAGCAGTTCTTC
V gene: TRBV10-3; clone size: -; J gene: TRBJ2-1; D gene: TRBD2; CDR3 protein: CAISDAGGNEQFF; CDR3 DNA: TGTGCCATCAGTGATGCGGGGGGCAATGAGCAGTTCTTC
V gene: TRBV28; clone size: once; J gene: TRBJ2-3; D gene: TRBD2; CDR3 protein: CASSRNGLAGGTDTQYF; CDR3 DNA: TGTGCCAGCAGTCGGAACGGACTAGCGGGGGGCACAGATACGCAGTATTTT
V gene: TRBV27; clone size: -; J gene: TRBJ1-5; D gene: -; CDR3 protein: CASAPDKGLDHQPQHF; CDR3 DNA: TGTGCCAGCGCACCCGACAAGGGCCTCGATCATCAGCCCCAGCATTTT
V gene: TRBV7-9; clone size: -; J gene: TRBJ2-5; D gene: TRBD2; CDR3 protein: CASSPGSGGVQYF; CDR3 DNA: TGTGCCAGCAGCCCCGGTAGCGGGGGGGTGCAGTACTTC
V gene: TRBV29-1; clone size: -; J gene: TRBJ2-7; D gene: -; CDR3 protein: CSVVAGGDEQYF; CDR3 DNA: TGCAGCGTTGTTGCAGGGGGGGACGAGCAGTACTTC
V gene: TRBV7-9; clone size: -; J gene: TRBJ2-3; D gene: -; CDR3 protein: CASSRSSGLGGVRDTQYF; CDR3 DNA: TGTGCCAGCAGCCGGAGCTCCGGACTAGGGGGTGTCAGAGATACGCAGTATTTT
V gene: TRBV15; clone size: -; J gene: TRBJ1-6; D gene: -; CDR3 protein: CATSRAVSTANSPLHF; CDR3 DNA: TGTGCCACCAGCAGAGCAGTTAGCACGGCCAATTCACCCCTCCACTTT
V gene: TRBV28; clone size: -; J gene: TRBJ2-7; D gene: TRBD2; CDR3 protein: CASSLPLAGGPREQYF; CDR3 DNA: TGTGCCAGCAGTTTACCGCTAGCGGGGGGGCCGCGCGAGCAGTACTTC
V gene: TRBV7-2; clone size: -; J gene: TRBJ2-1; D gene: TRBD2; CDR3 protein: CASSLGTRKGNEQFF; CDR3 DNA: TGTGCCAGCAGCTTAGGGACTAGAAAGGGGAATGAGCAGTTCTTC
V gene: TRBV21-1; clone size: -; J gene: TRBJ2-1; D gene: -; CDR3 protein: CASSKVNGQETQFF; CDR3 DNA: TGTGCCAGCAGCAAAGTGAACGGCCAAGAGACCCAGTTCTTC
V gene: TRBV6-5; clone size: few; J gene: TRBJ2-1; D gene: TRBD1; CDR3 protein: CATRTGRNEQFF; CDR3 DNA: TGTGCCACTCGGACAGGGCGCAATGAGCAGTTCTTC
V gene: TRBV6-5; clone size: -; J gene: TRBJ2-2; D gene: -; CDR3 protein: CASSYFGQGAGELFF; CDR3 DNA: TGTGCCAGCAGTTACTTTGGGCAGGGAGCCGGGGAGCTGTTTTTT
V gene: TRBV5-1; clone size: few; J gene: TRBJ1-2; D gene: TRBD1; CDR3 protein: CASRLGGDGYTF; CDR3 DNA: TGCGCCAGCAGACTAGGGGGCGACGGCTACACCTTC
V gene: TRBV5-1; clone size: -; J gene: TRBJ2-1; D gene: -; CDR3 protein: CASGAQGYNEQFF; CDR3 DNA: TGCGCCAGCGGAGCACAGGGTTACAATGAGCAGTTCTTC
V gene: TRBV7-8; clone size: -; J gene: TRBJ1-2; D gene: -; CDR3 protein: CASSEKYYGYTF; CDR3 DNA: TGTGCCAGCAGCGAGAAGTACTATGGCTACACCTTC
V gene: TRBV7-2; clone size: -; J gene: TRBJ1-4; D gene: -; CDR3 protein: CASSLGDLDNEKLFF; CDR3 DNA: TGTGCCAGCAGCTTAGGGGACCTGGACAATGAAAAACTGTTTTTT
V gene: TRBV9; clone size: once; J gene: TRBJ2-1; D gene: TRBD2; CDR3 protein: CASSVSGSGGIYNEQFF; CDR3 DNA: TGTGCCAGCAGCGTTAGCGGGTCGGGGGGTATTTACAATGAGCAGTTCTTC
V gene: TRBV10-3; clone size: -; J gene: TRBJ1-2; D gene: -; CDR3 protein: CAISENSAHYGYTF; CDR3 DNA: TGTGCCATCAGTGAGAATTCAGCCCACTATGGCTACACCTTC
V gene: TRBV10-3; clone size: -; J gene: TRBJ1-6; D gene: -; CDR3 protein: CAISEWGSNSPLHF; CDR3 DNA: TGTGCCATCAGTGAGTGGGGAAGTAATTCACCCCTCCACTTT
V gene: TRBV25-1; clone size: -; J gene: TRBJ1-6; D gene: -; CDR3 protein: CASSELGSSPLHF; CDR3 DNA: TGTGCCAGCAGTGAATTGGGAAGTTCACCCCTCCACTTT
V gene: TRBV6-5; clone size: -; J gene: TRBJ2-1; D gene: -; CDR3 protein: CASSRRGDYNEQFF; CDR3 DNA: TGTGCCAGCAGTCGGAGGGGGGACTACAATGAGCAGTTCTTC
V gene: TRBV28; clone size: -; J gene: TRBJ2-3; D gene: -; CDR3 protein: CASSGNLGADTQYF; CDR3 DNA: TGTGCCAGCAGCGGAAACCTAGGGGCAGATACGCAGTATTTT
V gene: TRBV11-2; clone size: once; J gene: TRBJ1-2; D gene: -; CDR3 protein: CASSLALGGAYGYTF; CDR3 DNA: TGTGCCAGCAGCTTAGCACTCGGGGGGGCCTATGGCTACACCTTC
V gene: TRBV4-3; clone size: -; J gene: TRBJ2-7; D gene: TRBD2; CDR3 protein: CASSQEGAGGNEQYF; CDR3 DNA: TGCGCCAGCAGCCAAGAAGGAGCGGGGGGGAACGAGCAGTACTTC
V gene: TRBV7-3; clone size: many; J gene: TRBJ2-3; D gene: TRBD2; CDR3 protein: CASSSGTSGSVRGTQYF; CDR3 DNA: TGTGCCAGCAGCTCCGGGACTAGCGGTTCAGTTCGTGGTACGCAGTATTTT
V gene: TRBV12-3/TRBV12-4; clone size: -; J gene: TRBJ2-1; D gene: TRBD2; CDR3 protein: CASSRTGLANEQFF; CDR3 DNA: TGTGCCAGCAGCCGAACCGGACTAGCGAATGAGCAGTTCTTC
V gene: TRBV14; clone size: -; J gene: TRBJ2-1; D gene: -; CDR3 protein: CASSQLTGLQETQFF; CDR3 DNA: TGTGCCAGCAGCCAATTGACGGGGCTACAAGAGACCCAGTTCTTC
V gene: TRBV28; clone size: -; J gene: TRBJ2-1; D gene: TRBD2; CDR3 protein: CASSFTSEGPNEQFF; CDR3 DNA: TGTGCCAGCAGTTTCACTAGCGAGGGTCCCAATGAGCAGTTCTTC
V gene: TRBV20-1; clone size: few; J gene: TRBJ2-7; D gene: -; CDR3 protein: CSARDDRPYEQYF; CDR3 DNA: TGCAGTGCTAGAGACGACAGGCCCTACGAGCAGTACTTC
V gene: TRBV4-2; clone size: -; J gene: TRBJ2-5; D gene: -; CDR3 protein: CASSQDYGQIQETQYF; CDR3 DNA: TGTGCCAGCAGCCAAGATTATGGGCAGATCCAAGAGACCCAGTACTTC
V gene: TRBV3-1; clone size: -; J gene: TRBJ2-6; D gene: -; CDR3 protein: CASSQEPPGANVLTF; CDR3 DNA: TGTGCCAGCAGCCAAGAGCCCCCTGGGGCCAACGTCCTGACTTTC
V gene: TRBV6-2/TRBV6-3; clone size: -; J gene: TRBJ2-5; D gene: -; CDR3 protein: CASSISREQYF; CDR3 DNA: TGTGCCAGCAGTATATCCCGAGAGCAGTACTTC
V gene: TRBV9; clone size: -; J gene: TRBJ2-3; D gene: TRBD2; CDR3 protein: CASSVEGLGRDTQYF; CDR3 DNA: TGTGCCAGCAGCGTAGAGGGACTAGGACGGGATACGCAGTATTTT
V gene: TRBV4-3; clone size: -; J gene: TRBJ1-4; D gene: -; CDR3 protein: CASSQDGLGNEKLFF; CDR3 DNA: TGCGCCAGCAGCCAAGATGGTCTGGGGAATGAAAAACTGTTTTTT
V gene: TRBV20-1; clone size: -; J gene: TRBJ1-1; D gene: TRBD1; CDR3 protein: CSARAPTGLSNSEAFF; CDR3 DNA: TGCAGTGCTAGGGCCCCGACAGGGCTAAGTAATAGTGAAGCTTTCTTT
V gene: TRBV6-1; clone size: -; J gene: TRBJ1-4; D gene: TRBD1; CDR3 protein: CASRRTGDEKLFF; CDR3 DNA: TGTGCCAGCAGACGGACAGGGGATGAAAAACTGTTTTTT
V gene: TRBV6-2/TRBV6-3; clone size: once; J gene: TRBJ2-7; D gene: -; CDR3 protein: CASSYDRKMFTVGEQYF; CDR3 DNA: TGTGCCAGCAGTTACGACAGGAAAATGTTTACGGTCGGCGAGCAGTACTTC
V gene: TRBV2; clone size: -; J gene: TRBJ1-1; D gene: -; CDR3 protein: CASSASQGLAAEAFF; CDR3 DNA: TGTGCCAGCAGTGCCTCACAGGGCCTCGCGGCTGAAGCTTTCTTT
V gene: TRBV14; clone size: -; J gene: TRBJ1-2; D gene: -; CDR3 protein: CASSQDILGNYGYTF; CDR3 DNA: TGTGCCAGCAGCCAGGATATCTTGGGGAACTATGGCTACACCTTC
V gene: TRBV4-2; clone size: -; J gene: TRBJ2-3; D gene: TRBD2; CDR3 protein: CASSQGLRDYTGTDTQYF; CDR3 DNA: TGTGCCAGCAGCCAAGGACTAAGGGACTATACCGGCACAGATACGCAGTATTTT
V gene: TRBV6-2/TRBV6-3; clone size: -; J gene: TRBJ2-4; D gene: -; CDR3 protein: CASSYPGPLMDIQYF; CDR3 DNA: TGTGCCAGCAGTTACCCCGGCCCCCTAATGGACATTCAGTACTTC
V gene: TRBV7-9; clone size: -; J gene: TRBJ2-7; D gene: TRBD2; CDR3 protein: CASSATSGGLVQYEQYF; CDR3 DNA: TGTGCCAGCAGCGCCACTAGCGGGGGGTTGGTGCAGTACGAGCAGTACTTC
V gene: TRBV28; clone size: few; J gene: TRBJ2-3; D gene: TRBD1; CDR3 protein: CASSFSRDSKVADTQYF; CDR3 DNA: TGTGCCAGCAGTTTTAGCCGGGACAGTAAGGTGGCAGATACGCAGTATTTT